This T cell receptor beta chain was identified during a study of cytomegalovirus exposure and HLA in healthy donors (dated by TCRdb to 2017 to 2019). Study-level background: In an earlier analysis of under 600 of the donors, approximately 300 Gb of sequence data and 100 million or so unique TCR beta sequences from roughly 180 million T cells were reported. To predict cytomegalovirus infection status, the study combined high-throughput TCR immunosequencing, statistical association of individual TCRs with disease status, and machine learning. In an earlier analysis of 587 of the donors, high-throughput TCR beta sequencing was used to judge whether each TCR beta V gene segment behaved as functional or pseudogenic. The T cell repertoires of under 700 subjects were profiled by immunosequencing and related to cytomegalovirus serostatus. In addition to the first cohort of roughly 670 subjects, a separate validation cohort of over 90 different subjects was used. A later analysis re-examined previously published TCR beta repertoires from more than 650 donors and added high-resolution HLA genotyping to investigate patterns of TCR occurrence. Four or five DR-DQ haplotypes were treated as single units for association and clustering because of strong linkage in the cohort. An early release covering approximately 600 HLA-typed donors comprised roughly 300 gigabases of sequencing data and tens of millions of unique TCR sequences. HLA typing covered class I and class II loci at four-digit resolution. On average, over 200,000 unique TCR beta nucleotide sequences were sequenced per donor among a few hundred genotyped donors of the cohort, with roughly 18% of those sequences being non-productive. Typing coverage varied by locus: about 620-630 donors for A, B, C, DRB1 and DQB1; more than 500 for DQA1; nearly 610 for DPA1; approximately 490 for DPB1. Genome-wide SNP genotypes for about 65% of the roughly 670 donors were used in a later genetic analysis, which treated that subset as a discovery cohort. Alongside the repertoire data, information on donor age, sex, ethnicity and CMV serostatus was compiled. All discovery cohort repertoires had been generated using a single sequencing platform. Rather than using new phenotypic data, the later analysis identified candidate immune exposures from TCR beta sequences and from how often those sequences occurred across donors. Among the roughly 400 genotyped donors, approximately 82% belonged to the genetic ancestry cluster associated with self-reported Caucasian donors. The aim of the study was to test whether cataloging public T cell receptors could identify signatures of past pathogen exposure.

The cohort was made up of 500 to 850 healthy bone marrow donors. At the time of sampling, all cohort members were nominally healthy, though unrecorded immune exposures were likely present. The donor was CMV seronegative and was included in the group of a few hundred seronegative cohort members. Each donor provided a peripheral blood sample, and peripheral blood mononuclear cells were used for TCR beta sequencing. Genomic DNA was extracted from the blood cell samples with the Qiagen DNeasy Blood Extraction Kit. Turning to this clone: What antigen it recognizes has not been identified. Base qualities are not recorded, but no much larger clone differs from it by a single base.

The junction shows trimming of 4 bases on V and 3 bases on J, and the gene matches do not reach 10 bases of it. Via the germline V gene, CDR1 is SGHDT and CDR2 YYEEEE. From cysteine to phenylalanine, the CDR3 is 16 amino acids long. Solely the CDR3 DNA is kept, with 48 bases framed from the first base. The paper as a whole reports these results and caveats: Linkage disequilibrium might explain the correlated functional status among segregating V segments, but an unknown experimental factor could not be excluded. A later analysis found that most CMV-associated TCR beta chains appeared HLA-restricted, with HLA associations seemingly driven largely by CMV exposure. A later analysis reported that several top co-occurrence clusters appeared linked to parvovirus B19, influenza, CMV and Epstein-Barr virus. According to a later analysis, TCR association rates differed among HLA loci, with DRB1 alleles showing the most associated TCRs and HLA-C alleles showing the fewest. A group of highly shared sequence variants was considered likely to be a technical artifact of the sequencing pipeline. Strong co-occurrence of HLA alleles, especially DR and DQ, made assigning TCR associations to individual alleles difficult. A further reported finding was that TCR beta sequences accurately predicted the HLA-A and HLA-B alleles for most subjects in the first cohort. The study gave a list of about 160 TCR beta chains associated with cytomegalovirus. Sequencing depth was assumed to be roughly uniform across donors in the presence/absence analyses, though that assumption may not hold. The earlier analysis of some 560 of the donors excluded some 15 rarely observed V segments, including chromosome 9 orphons, because counts were too low. Some IMGT-functional V segments, including TRBV6-2 and TRBV6-3, could not be told apart with the 87-base-pair reads, so those segments were excluded. Only TCR beta chains were sequenced in this cohort, and the absence of alpha or paired-chain data limited detectable features. A later analysis associated 16,951 TCR beta sequences with specific HLA alleles at a false discovery rate of 0.05. CMV serostatus was the only immune exposure information available for the cohort. Broadly in line with IMGT annotations, most TCR beta V segments showed up in productive rearrangements about 90% or about 30% of the time in an earlier analysis of several hundred of the donors. In a later genetic analysis, a missense DCLRE1C variant was associated with V-gene and J-gene trimming of TCR beta chains, and the association was replicated in an independent cohort. Cytomegalovirus status was reported to be diagnosed by the classifier with high specificity and sensitivity in both the original and validation cohorts. Because HLA typing was missing for some donors at each locus, association tests included only the typed subset. In vitro tests confirmed that three of the cytomegalovirus-associated TCR beta chains recognize cytomegalovirus antigens. Compared with the approximately 700-donor mean, donors in an Asian-associated ancestry cluster had fewer N-insertions in productive TCRs, according to a later genetic analysis. The authors suggested that the approach could potentially be extended to other disease states and immunological phenotypes. In a later analysis, HLA-associated TCR beta chains showed more clonal expansion and lower generation probabilities than non-associated chains that were equally common. Most TCR sequences were observed very rarely across donors, whereas some public TCRs were present in many individuals.

Libraries were prepared through the immunoSEQ multiplex PCR assay. A mixture of 60 forward primers for TCR Vbeta segments and 13 reverse primers for TCR Jbeta segments was used in the multiplex PCR. Amplification of the CDR3 region of rearranged TCR beta genes was performed with a multiplex PCR assay on genomic DNA. Amplified TCR beta libraries were sequenced as 87-base-pair reads on the Illumina HiSeq System. Regarding the original processing steps: Across the 670 or so repertoires, a later analysis counted roughly 77 million unique TCR beta chains, approximately 10 million of which were shared by at least two donors. A nearest-neighbor algorithm error-corrected the raw reads and collapsed the reads into unique sequences, merging closely related sequences to remove PCR and sequencing errors. Alignment of CDR3 sequences to IMGT reference sequences was used to assign V, D and J gene segments. For a sequence to be retained, at least a six-nucleotide match to both a V gene segment and a J gene segment was required. A rearrangement counted as productive if the CDR3 had no stop codons and remained in frame with V and J, and every other rearrangement counted as non-productive. CDR3 was defined according to IMGT convention as the region running from the second conserved V-encoded cysteine to the conserved J-encoded phenylalanine. In an earlier analysis of approximately 500 of the donors, sequences lacking an unambiguous match to a single V gene segment were excluded. In an earlier analysis of around 590 of the donors, a V segment was called functional when productive rearrangements were above 56.7%, and segregating when the standard deviation between donors exceeded 5%. To diagnose cytomegalovirus status from the catalog of TCR beta chain sequences, a statistical classification framework was built. A later analysis assigned V and J genes by comparing TCR nucleotide sequences with IMGT/GENE-DB human TR gene sequences. A later analysis assigned CDR3 sequences and most-parsimonious VDJ recombination scenarios with the TCRdist pipeline. In a later analysis, each TCR beta chain was defined by its CDR3 amino acid sequence together with its V-gene family, and reads lacking a unique V-gene family were excluded. A later analysis removed several hundred highly shared, low-generation-probability nucleotide sequences to deal with suspected cross-contamination and a sequencing artifact. In a later analysis, a clonal expansion index was calculated for each public chain from normalized within-repertoire ranks of inferred template counts. In a later analysis, generation probabilities were computed using a VDJ recombination model fitted to out-of-frame rearrangements, and the results were checked against IGoR. A later analysis scored TCR-TCR, TCR-HLA and TCR-CMV co-occurrence with hypergeometric tests, applying a repertoire-size bias correction to TCR pairs. A later analysis estimated false discovery rates by permuting HLA or CMV assignments 20 times. In a later analysis, co-occurring TCRs were grouped using DBSCAN, and TCRdist sequence similarity was added for clustering within HLA-allele-positive subsets. Repertoires with fewer than 30,000 or more than 120,000 public chains, plus five repertoires with anomalous nucleotide sharing, were excluded from co-occurrence clustering. Drawn from immuneACCESS, this table holds only the in-frame rearrangements with V and J called that TCRdb kept. Clones are partly lost; checked studies trace under half to an unresolved V gene and leave the rest unexplained. V, J and clone size were drawn from that table, and D and trimming were deduced from the DNA. The sample table lists under 200,000 clones, around four fifths of them with a count of one. The top ten constitute under 2% of the sample.

The sample comprised PBMCs. The clonotype was recovered from a man aged 18-30 years in good health and CMV-seronegative. The V and J genes are TRBV5-6 and TRBJ2-1; the junction holds 7 bases that match TRBD1. The CDR3 region: CASSHQIRTGYNEQFF. In nucleotides, the sequence is TGTGCCAGCAGCCATCAGATAAGGACAGGCTACAATGAGCAGTTCTTC.